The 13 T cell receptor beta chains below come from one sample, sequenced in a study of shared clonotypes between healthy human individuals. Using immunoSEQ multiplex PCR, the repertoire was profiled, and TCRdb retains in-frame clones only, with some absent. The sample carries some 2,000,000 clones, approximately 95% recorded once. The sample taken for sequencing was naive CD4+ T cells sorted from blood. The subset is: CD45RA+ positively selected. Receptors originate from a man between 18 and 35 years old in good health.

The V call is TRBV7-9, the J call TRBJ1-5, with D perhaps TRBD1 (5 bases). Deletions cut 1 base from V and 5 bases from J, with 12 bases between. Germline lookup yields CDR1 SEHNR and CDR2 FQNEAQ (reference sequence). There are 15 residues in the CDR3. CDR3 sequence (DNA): TGTGCCAGCAGCTTAGGGACCGGGACCTATCAGCCCCAGCATTTT. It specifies CASSLGTGTYQPQHF.

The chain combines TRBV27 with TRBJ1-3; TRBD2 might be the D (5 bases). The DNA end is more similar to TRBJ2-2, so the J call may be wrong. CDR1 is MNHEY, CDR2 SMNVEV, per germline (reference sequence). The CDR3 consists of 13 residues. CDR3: CASSSNGAGELFF. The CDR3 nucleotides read TGTGCCAGCAGTTCTAACGGGGCCGGGGAGCTGTTTTTT.

CDR3 sequence: CASSPQGTGGINEQFF. DNA of the CDR3: TGTGCCAGCTCACCACAGGGGACAGGGGGCATTAATGAGCAGTTCTTC. The genes are TRBV18 and TRBJ2-1, with TRBD1 matching 12 bases. The J segment lost 7 bases and the V segment lost 1 base, leaving 5 bases of the junction unmatched. The germline gives CDR1 KGHSH, CDR2 LQKENI. The CDR3 sequence is 16 residues long. The full variable domain, its missing parts supplied by reference TRBV18 and TRBJ2-1, is NAGVMQNPRHLVRRRGQEARLRCSPMKGHSHVYWYRQLPEEGLKFMVYLQKENIIDESGMPKERFSAEFPKEGPSILRIQQVVRGDSAAYFCASSPQGTGGINEQFFGPGTRLTVL.

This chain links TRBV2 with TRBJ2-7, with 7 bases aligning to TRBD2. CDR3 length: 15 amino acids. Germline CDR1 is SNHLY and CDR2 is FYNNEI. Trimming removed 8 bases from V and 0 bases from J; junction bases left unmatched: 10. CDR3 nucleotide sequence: TGTGCCAGCGACAGACGAGCGGGAAGCTCCTACGAGCAGTACTTC. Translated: CASDRRAGSSYEQYF. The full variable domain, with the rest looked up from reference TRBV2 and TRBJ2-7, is EPEVTQTPSHQVTQMGQEVILRCVPISNHLYFYWYRQILGQKVEFLVSFYNNEISEKSEIFDDQFSVERPDGSNFTLKIRSTKLEDSAMYFCASDRRAGSSYEQYFGPGTRLTVT.

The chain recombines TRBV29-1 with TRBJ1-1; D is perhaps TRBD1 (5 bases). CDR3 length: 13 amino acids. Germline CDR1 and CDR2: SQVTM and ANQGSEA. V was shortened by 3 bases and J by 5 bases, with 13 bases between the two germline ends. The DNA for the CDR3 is TGCAGCGTTGATGGGGCAGGAAAGACTGAAGCTTTCTTT. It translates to CSVDGAGKTEAFF.

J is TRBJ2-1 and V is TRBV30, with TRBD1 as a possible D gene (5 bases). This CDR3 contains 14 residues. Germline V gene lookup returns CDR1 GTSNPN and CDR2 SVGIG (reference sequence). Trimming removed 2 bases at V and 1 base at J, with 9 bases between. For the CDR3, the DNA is TGTGCCTGGAGTAAGGGGCCTTCCTACAATGAGCAGTTCTTC. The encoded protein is CAWSKGPSYNEQFF.

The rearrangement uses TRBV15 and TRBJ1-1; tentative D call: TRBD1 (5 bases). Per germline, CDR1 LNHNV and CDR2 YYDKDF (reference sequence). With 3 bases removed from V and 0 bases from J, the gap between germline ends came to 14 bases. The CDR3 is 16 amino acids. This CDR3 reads CATSSRALGVNTEAFF. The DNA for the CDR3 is TGTGCCACCAGCAGTAGGGCCCTAGGGGTGAACACTGAAGCTTTCTTT.

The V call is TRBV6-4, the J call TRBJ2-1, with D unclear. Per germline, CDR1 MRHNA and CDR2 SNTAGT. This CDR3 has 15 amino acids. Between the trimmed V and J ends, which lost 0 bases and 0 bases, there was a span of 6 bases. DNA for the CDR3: TGTGCCAGCAGTGACTCGGAGAGCTCCTACAATGAGCAGTTCTTC. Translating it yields CASSDSESSYNEQFF.

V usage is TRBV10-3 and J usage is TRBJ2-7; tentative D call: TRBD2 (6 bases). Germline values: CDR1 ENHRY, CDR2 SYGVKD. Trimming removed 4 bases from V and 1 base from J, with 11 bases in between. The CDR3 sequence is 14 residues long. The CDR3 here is CAISVVAESYEQYF. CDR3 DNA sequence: TGTGCCATCAGTGTTGTAGCGGAGTCCTACGAGCAGTACTTC.

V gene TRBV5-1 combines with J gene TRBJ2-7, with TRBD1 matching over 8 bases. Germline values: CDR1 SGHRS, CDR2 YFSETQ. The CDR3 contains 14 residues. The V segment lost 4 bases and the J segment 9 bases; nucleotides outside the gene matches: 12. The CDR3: CASSPGTGSIGQYF. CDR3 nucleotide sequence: TGCGCCAGCAGCCCCGGGACAGGTAGTATCGGGCAGTACTTC.

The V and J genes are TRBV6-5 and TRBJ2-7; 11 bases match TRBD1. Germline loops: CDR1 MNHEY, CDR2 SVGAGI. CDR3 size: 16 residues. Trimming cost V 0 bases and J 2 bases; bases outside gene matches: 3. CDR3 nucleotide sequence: TGTGCCAGCAGTTACTCGGGACAGGGGGGCCCCTACGAGCAGTACTTC. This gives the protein CASSYSGQGGPYEQYF.

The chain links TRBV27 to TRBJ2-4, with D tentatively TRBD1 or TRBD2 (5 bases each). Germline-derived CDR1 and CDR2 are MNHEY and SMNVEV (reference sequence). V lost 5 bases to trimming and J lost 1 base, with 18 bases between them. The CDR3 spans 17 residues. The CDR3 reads CASSPSSDWGAKNIQYF. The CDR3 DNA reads TGTGCCAGCAGTCCGTCCTCCGACTGGGGGGCCAAAAACATTCAGTACTTC.

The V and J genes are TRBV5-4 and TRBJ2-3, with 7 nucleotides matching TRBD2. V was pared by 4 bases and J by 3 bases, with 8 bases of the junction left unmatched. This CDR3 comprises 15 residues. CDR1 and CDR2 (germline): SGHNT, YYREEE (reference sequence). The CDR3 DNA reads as TGTGCCAGCAGCATTGGGGCGCGGGAGACAGATACGCAGTATTTT. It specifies CASSIGARETDTQYF.